One sample yielded the 22 T cell receptor beta chains listed below, sequenced in a study of monozygotic twins with inflammatory bowel disease. TCRdb reworked the 5' RACE reads into one entry per CDR3 protein, no DNA. The table lists over 350,000 distinct CDR3 sequences. The sample comprised blood. All receptors come from a human donor with ulcerative colitis or Crohn's disease, or a healthy co-twin of an affected twin (not recorded which).

This chain connects TRBV5-6 to TRBJ2-4; without DNA, the TCRdb call of TRBD1 cannot be checked. The CDR3 consists of 15 residues. The germline V gene encodes CDR1 SGHDT and CDR2 YYEEEE. The CDR3 sequence is CASSNRGLRINIQYF.

The chain recombines TRBV15 with TRBJ2-2; TCRdb outputs TRBD2, but without DNA this stays unchecked. The germline V gene has CDR1 LNHNV and CDR2 YYDKDF (reference sequence). The CDR3 loop spans 14 amino acids. The CDR3 sequence: CATKLGGVTGELFF. The full variable domain, in which reference TRBV15 and TRBJ2-2 provide the parts outside the CDR3, is DAMVIQNPRYQVTQFGKPVTLSCSQTLNHNVMYWYQQKSSQAPKLLFHYYDKDFNNEADTPDNFQSRRPNTSFCFLDIRSPGLGDTAMYLCATKLGGVTGELFFGEGSRLTVL.

The chain joins TRBV30 to TRBJ2-5; TCRdb lists TRBD1, though no DNA is available to test this call. This CDR3 comprises 16 residues. Germline-derived CDR1 and CDR2 are GTSNPN and SVGIG (reference sequence). The CDR3: CAWIAPRDGDQETQYF.

This rearrangement joins TRBV9 to TRBJ2-1; there is no DNA to check the TCRdb D call of TRBD1. Germline CDR1 reads SGDLS; CDR2 reads YYNGEE. This CDR3 has 12 residues. The CDR3 region is CASSVGGSEQFF.

The V gene is TRBV21-1, the J gene TRBJ2-7; the TRBD1 assignment by TCRdb is unverifiable without DNA. TRBV21-1 is reported as a pseudogene. This CDR3 has 14 residues. The CDR3 sequence: CASHGGGLSYEQYF.

This chain connects TRBV18 to TRBJ2-1; TCRdb proposes TRBD1, but this gene call is untestable without DNA. The CDR3 length is 17 residues. Germline V CDR1 and CDR2: KGHSH, LQKENI. This CDR3 is CASSLLGPGTGYNEQFF.

The CDR3 loop reads CSARDPVNTEAFF. The V and J genes are TRBV20-1 and TRBJ1-1. The CDR3 runs 13 residues. The germline V gene has CDR1 DFQATT and CDR2 SNEGSKA (reference sequence).

V is TRBV4-1 and J is TRBJ1-6; there is no DNA to check the TCRdb D call of TRBD1. Germline V lookup: CDR1 MGHRA, CDR2 YSYEKL. The CDR3 totals 19 residues. The CDR3 is CASSRRDRGPSSYNSPLHF.

This chain uses TRBV4-1 with TRBJ2-5; TCRdb returns TRBD2, unconfirmable since there is no DNA. The CDR3 spans 17 residues. CDR1 is MGHRA and CDR2 is YSYEKL in the germline V gene. The CDR3 sequence is CASSQAYRTTSEETQYF.

The gene calls are TRBV5-6 and TRBJ2-3; no DNA is available, so the TRBD1 call from TCRdb remains unchecked. The CDR3 length is 14 residues. Germline V CDR1 and CDR2: SGHDT, YYEEEE. CDR3 loop: CASSSTESADTQYF.

The chain recombines TRBV7-2 with TRBJ2-5; with no DNA, the TCRdb D assignment of TRBD1 cannot be verified. Germline V gives CDR1 SGHTA, CDR2 FQGNSA. The CDR3 spans 15 residues. This CDR3 is CASSPGQGAKETQYF.

V and J are TRBV5-1 and TRBJ2-1; TCRdb reports TRBD1, a call that lacks DNA to check it against. There are 15 residues in the CDR3. The germline gives CDR1 SGHRS, CDR2 YFSETQ. The CDR3 loop reads CASSRGEWGYNEQFF.

The chain has TRBV6-5 and TRBJ2-3; TCRdb gives TRBD1 as the D gene, but with no DNA this cannot be confirmed. Germline assignment: CDR1 MNHEY and CDR2 SVGAGI. The CDR3 runs 19 residues. The CDR3: CASSYSGDPGTIMTDTQYF.

The chain joins TRBV12-3 or TRBV12-4 to TRBJ1-3. The CDR3 has 15 residues. Here the CDR3 reads CASSLDLGSGNTIYF.

The chain combines TRBV5-1 with TRBJ2-7; no DNA is available, so the TRBD1 call from TCRdb remains unchecked. The germline V gene encodes CDR1 SGHRS and CDR2 YFSETQ. The CDR3 consists of 13 residues. CDR3 residues: CASGRDSAYEQYF.

The rearrangement links TRBV6-5 to TRBJ2-3; TCRdb picks TRBD2, but there is no DNA to check that call. Germline lookup yields CDR1 MNHEY and CDR2 SVGAGI. The CDR3 covers 16 residues. CDR3: CASSYSATSNTDTQYF.

The gene calls are TRBV18 and TRBJ1-5; TCRdb designates TRBD1, a call that cannot be tested without DNA. CDR3 length: 16 amino acids. Germline V lookup: CDR1 KGHSH, CDR2 LQKENI. Here the CDR3 reads CASSPLDRGSNQPQHF. Full variable domain (remainder filled in from reference TRBV18 and TRBJ1-5): NAGVMQNPRHLVRRRGQEARLRCSPMKGHSHVYWYRQLPEEGLKFMVYLQKENIIDESGMPKERFSAEFPKEGPSILRIQQVVRGDSAAYFCASSPLDRGSNQPQHFGDGTRLSIL.

This chain uses TRBV12-3 or TRBV12-4 with TRBJ2-3. This CDR3 region has 16 residues. The CDR3 loop is CASRLGHTAYSDTQYF.

J is TRBJ1-2 and V is TRBV7-3; TCRdb's assignment of TRBD1 cannot be checked, as there is no DNA. Per the germline V gene, CDR1 is SGHTA and CDR2 is FQGTGA. The CDR3 is made up of 14 amino acids. The CDR3 reads CASSSGQGTLDYTF.

The CDR3 loop is CASSSGLAGNTLDIQYF. The chain uses TRBV5-4 and TRBJ2-4; the D call from TCRdb, TRBD2, cannot be confirmed without DNA. The CDR3 is 17 residues long. Germline V gene sequence: CDR1 SGHNT, CDR2 YYREEE (reference sequence).

This chain connects TRBV6-2 or TRBV6-3 to TRBJ1-1; TCRdb outputs TRBD1, but without DNA this stays unchecked. The CDR3 sequence is 15 residues long. From germline, CDR1 is MNHEY and CDR2 SVGEGT. CDR3 loop: CASSYGGSVIAEAFF.

The J gene is TRBJ2-6, the V gene TRBV27; TCRdb lists TRBD2, though no DNA is available to test this call. Per the germline V gene, CDR1 is MNHEY and CDR2 is SMNVEV (reference sequence). The CDR3 is 15 residues long. The CDR3 loop is CASTSNNAGANVLTF.